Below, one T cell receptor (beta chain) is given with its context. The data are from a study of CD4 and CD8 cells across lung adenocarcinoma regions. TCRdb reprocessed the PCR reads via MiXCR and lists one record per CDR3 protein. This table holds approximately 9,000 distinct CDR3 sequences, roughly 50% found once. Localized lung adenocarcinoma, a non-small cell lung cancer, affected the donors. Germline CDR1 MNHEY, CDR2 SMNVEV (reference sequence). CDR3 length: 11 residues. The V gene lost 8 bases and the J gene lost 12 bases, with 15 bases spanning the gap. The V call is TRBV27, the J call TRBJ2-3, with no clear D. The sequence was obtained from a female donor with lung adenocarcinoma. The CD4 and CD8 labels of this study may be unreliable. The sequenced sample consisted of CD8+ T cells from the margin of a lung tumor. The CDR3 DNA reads TGTGCCAGCGGTGCCCAAGAGACCCAGTATTTT. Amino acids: CASGAQETQYF.